This TCR beta chain was recovered during a study of blood T cell repertoires in COVID-19. Across the study: Spain, Italy and the United States supplied samples that represented acute and convalescent COVID-19. PBMCs, B-cell-depleted T cells, or T cells provided the cDNA or gDNA that made up the material.

This CDR3 comprises 16 residues. The germline V gene encodes CDR1 MNHEY and CDR2 SVGEGT. Study processing details: Reference gene primer amplification yielded estimated nucleated cell counts. Measured with immunoSEQ multiplex PCR; TCRdb has only the in-frame clones, and not every one. V, J and clone size derive from that table, while D and trimming were established from the DNA sequence. The repertoire consists of about 30,000 clones, with about 80% occurring once and the leading ten covering roughly a third. As for this clone: One end of the junction does not line up with germline, which may come from a read error.

Material: peripheral blood. J is TRBJ2-3 and V is TRBV6-2 or TRBV6-3, with D perhaps TRBD1 (6 bases). TRBJ2-1 matches the DNA end more closely, so the J call is doubtful. This TCR came from a man aged 80 or over with acute or convalescent COVID-19. The CDR3 sequence: CASSTQGWSPDKEQFF. CDR3 sequence (DNA): TGTGCCAGCAGTACCCAGGGGTGGTCACCTGACAAGGAGCAGTTCTTC.